Included here is one TCR beta chain sequence, with context. The data originate from a study of blood T cell repertoires in COVID-19. Study-level information: The study drew acute and convalescent COVID-19 samples from the United States, Italy and Spain. In each case, the material was cDNA or gDNA derived from T cells, B-cell-depleted T cells, or PBMCs.

Sequencing used immunoSEQ multiplex PCR; TCRdb keeps in-frame clones, though not all of them. The table lists roughly 150,000 clones, 80% of them singletons. The sequenced sample was peripheral blood. The sequence was obtained from a man between 60 and 75 years old with acute or convalescent COVID-19.

CDR3 protein: CATSDFAGEQFF. The CDR3 DNA is TGTGCCACCAGTGATTTTGCGGGGGAGCAGTTCTTC. This chain joins TRBV24-1 and TRBJ2-1, with D perhaps TRBD2 (6 bases). V lost 1 base to trimming and J lost 10 bases, with 7 bases between them. The V gene's germline CDR1 is KGHDR and CDR2 SFDVKD. The CDR3 is made up of 12 amino acids.